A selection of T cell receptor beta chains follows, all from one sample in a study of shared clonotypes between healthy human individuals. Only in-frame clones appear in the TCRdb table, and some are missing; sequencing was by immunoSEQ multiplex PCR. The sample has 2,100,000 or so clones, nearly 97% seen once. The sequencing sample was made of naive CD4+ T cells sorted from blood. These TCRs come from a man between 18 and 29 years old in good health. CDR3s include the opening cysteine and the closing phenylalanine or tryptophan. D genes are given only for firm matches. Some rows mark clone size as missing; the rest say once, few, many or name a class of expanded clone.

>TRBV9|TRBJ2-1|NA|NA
TGTGCCAGCAGCGTAGGCCCCGAGGCCTACAATGAGCAGTTCTTC
CASSVGPEAYNEQFF
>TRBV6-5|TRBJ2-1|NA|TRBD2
TGTGCCAGCAGCCGCCGGGAGGTCAATGAGCAGTTCTTC
CASSRREVNEQFF
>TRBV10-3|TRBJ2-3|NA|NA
TGTGCCATCGGTAGATCCGATACGCAGTATTTT
CAIGRSDTQYF
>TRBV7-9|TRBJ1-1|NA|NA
TGTGCCAGCAGCTCCACAGGGAGCACTGAAGCTTTCTTT
CASSSTGSTEAFF
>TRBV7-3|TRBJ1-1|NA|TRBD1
TGTGCCAGCAGCGGTCAGGGGGTGGGTGAAGCTTTCTTT
CASSGQGVGEAFF
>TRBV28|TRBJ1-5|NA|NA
TGTGCCAGCAGTCCCGTTCGGGGGGGTGGCAATCAGCCCCAGCATTTT
CASSPVRGGGNQPQHF
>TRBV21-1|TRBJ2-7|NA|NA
TGTGCCAGCAGACAATTTGACAGGGCAGCGCAGTACTTC
CASRQFDRAAQYF
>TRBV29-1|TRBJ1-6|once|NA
TGCAGCGTAAACGGGAAGGGTGCCTCGCTAGATTCACCCCTCCACTTT
CSVNGKGASLDSPLHF
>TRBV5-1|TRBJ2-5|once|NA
TGCGCCAGCAACTTACAGGGTGGGCAAGAGACCCAGTACTTC
CASNLQGGQETQYF
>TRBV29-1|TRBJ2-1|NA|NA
TGCGGGCTCCGTGGCTCCTACAATGAGCAGTTCTTC
CGLRGSYNEQFF
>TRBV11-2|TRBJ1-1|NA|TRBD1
TGTGCCAGCAGCTGGACCGGGACAGGGCCTGAAGCTTTCTTT
CASSWTGTGPEAFF
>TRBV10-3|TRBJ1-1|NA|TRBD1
TGTGCCATCAGTAGACAGGGGGACGCTTTCTTT
CAISRQGDAFF
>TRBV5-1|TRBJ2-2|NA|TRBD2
TGCGCCAGCAGCTTCCTAGCGGGGCCCGGGGGTAGAACCGGGGAGCTGTTTTTT
CASSFLAGPGGRTGELFF
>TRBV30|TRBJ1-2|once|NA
TGTGCCTGGAGTGTAAATGAAAAAGTTGGCTACACCTTC
CAWSVNEKVGYTF
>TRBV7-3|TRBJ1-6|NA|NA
TGTGCCAGCAGCTTAAGTGGGTATAATTCACCCCTCCACTTT
CASSLSGYNSPLHF
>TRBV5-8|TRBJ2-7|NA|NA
TGTGCCAGCAGCTTGGGGCCGGGACGCGAGCAGTACTTC
CASSLGPGREQYF